These T cell receptor beta chains were read from a single sample in a study of blood T cell repertoires in COVID-19. Profiled with immunoSEQ multiplex PCR; TCRdb holds only in-frame clones, not every one. The sample includes 300,000 to 350,000 clones, about 87% of them seen just once. What was sequenced was PBMCs or T cells enriched from blood (not recorded which). Every receptor here comes from a young man who had recovered from COVID-19. CDR3s include the opening cysteine and the closing phenylalanine or tryptophan. Each record gives: CDR3 DNA, CDR3 protein, J gene, V gene, clone size, D gene. The D gene is left open where the match is weak. Where a row states a size, it is once, few, many or the class of an expanded clone; other rows omit it.

TGCAGTGCTCCGACTAACCAAAAACTGTTTTTT,CSAPTNQKLFF,TRBJ1-4,TRBV20-1,NA,NA
TGTGCCAGTAGAGCGACTAGCGGGGGGTCATACGAGCAGTACTTC,CASRATSGGSYEQYF,TRBJ2-7,TRBV19,NA,TRBD2
TGTGCCAGCAGCCAGACGGACAGCCAGCCCCAGCATTTT,CASSQTDSQPQHF,TRBJ1-5,TRBV3-1/TRBV3-2,NA,NA
TGTGCCTGGGGGACAGGCAACTACAATGAGCAGTTCTTC,CAWGTGNYNEQFF,TRBJ2-1,TRBV30,once,TRBD1
TGTGCCAGTAGTATAGTCCCGGGACTAGCCAAAAACATTCAGTACTTC,CASSIVPGLAKNIQYF,TRBJ2-4,TRBV19,once,NA
TGTGCCAGTAGTATAAGGACAGGATCAGTTTTTCCCTACGAGCAGTACTTC,CASSIRTGSVFPYEQYF,TRBJ2-7,TRBV19,NA,TRBD1
TGTGCCAGCAGACCTCGGAATGAGCAGTTCTTC,CASRPRNEQFF,TRBJ2-1,TRBV7-9,once,NA
TGTGCCAGCACCACTGGAGGGCCAGGGGGCGCCAACTATGGCTACACCTTC,CASTTGGPGGANYGYTF,TRBJ1-2,TRBV5-6,NA,TRBD1
TGTGCCAGCTCACTAGGGAGTCAGCCCCAGCATTTT,CASSLGSQPQHF,TRBJ1-5,TRBV18,NA,NA
TGTGCCAGCAGCCCTGGGGAGGTTGCAACTAATGAAAAACTGTTTTTT,CASSPGEVATNEKLFF,TRBJ1-4,TRBV4-2,once,NA
TGTGCCTGGAGTGTAGGGGGGGCCGTTGGCTACACCTTC,CAWSVGGAVGYTF,TRBJ1-2,TRBV30,few,NA
TGTGCCAGCAGTCCAGGGTTTCACGAGCAGTACTTC,CASSPGFHEQYF,TRBJ2-7,TRBV2,NA,NA
TGTGCCAGCAGCCCAGGACTAGCGGGGCTCCAAGAGACCCAGTACTTC,CASSPGLAGLQETQYF,TRBJ2-5,TRBV7-9,NA,TRBD2
TGTGCCAGCTCACCAGCGTTACGGAGCTCTGGGGCCAACGTCCTGACTTTC,CASSPALRSSGANVLTF,TRBJ2-6,TRBV18,NA,NA
TGTGCCAGCAGTTTATACCTGACAGGGGATCGGCACTTC,CASSLYLTGDRHF,TRBJ2-4,TRBV28,NA,TRBD1
TGTGCCAGCAGTGAATGGGGAGAAGGGGGAAACACCATATATTTT,CASSEWGEGGNTIYF,TRBJ1-3,TRBV6-1,NA,NA
TGTGCCATCAGAGACACGTTGATGGCACCCCTCCACTTT,CAIRDTLMAPLHF,TRBJ1-6,TRBV10-3,NA,NA
TGCGCCAGCAGCTCTAGGGACAGAACTAATTCACCCCTCCACTTT,CASSSRDRTNSPLHF,TRBJ1-6,TRBV5-1,NA,TRBD1
TGTGCCAGCTCACCATCACCACAGGATTACCTCGCTTTCTTT,CASSPSPQDYLAFF,TRBJ1-1,TRBV18,once,NA
TGTGCCAGCTCATTTTACACGTACAATGAGCAGTTCTTC,CASSFYTYNEQFF,TRBJ2-1,TRBV18,NA,NA
TGTGCCAGTAGTATAGATCGGTTCTCTGGGGCCAACGTCCTGACTTTC,CASSIDRFSGANVLTF,TRBJ2-6,TRBV19,once,NA
TGTGCCAGCAGCTTAGCGTATCAGGGTATGGCCAAAAACATTCAGTACTTC,CASSLAYQGMAKNIQYF,TRBJ2-4,TRBV7-9,NA,NA
TGTGCCACCTTAACAGGGGGAGGCACTGAAGCTTTCTTT,CATLTGGGTEAFF,TRBJ1-1,TRBV12-3/TRBV12-4,NA,TRBD1
TGTGCCAGTAGTATAGGGGGGGAACTGAACACCGGGGAGCTGTTTTTT,CASSIGGELNTGELFF,TRBJ2-2,TRBV19,NA,NA
TGTGCCAGCGGCCGTGGTGACTCCTACGAGCAGTACTTC,CASGRGDSYEQYF,TRBJ2-7,TRBV7-2,NA,NA
TGTGCCAGCAGTAATAGCGGGGGCTATGAACGGTCGGAGTTCTTC,CASSNSGGYERSEFF,TRBJ2-1,TRBV6-5,NA,TRBD2
TGTGCCTGGAGTTTCGGACAGGGAAGCCACGAGCAGTACTTC,CAWSFGQGSHEQYF,TRBJ2-7,TRBV30,NA,TRBD1